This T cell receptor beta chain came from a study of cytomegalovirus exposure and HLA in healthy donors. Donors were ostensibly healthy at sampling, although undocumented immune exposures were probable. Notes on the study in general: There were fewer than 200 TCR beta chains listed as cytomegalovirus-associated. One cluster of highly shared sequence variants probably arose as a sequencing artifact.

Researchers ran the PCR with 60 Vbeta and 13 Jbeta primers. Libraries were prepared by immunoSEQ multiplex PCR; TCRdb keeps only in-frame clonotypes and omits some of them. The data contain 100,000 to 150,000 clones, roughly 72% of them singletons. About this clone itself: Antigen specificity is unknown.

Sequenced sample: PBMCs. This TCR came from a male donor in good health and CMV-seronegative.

CDR3 loop: CASSLTDRMNTEAFF. Written as DNA, the CDR3 is TGTGCCAGCAGCCTCACGGACAGGATGAACACTGAAGCTTTCTTT. The gene calls are TRBV5-4 and TRBJ1-1; 7 bases align to TRBD1. With 4 bases clipped from V and 0 bases from J, the junction kept 6 bases outside the gene matches. The CDR3 has 15 residues. Germline V gives CDR1 SGHNT, CDR2 YYREEE (reference sequence).